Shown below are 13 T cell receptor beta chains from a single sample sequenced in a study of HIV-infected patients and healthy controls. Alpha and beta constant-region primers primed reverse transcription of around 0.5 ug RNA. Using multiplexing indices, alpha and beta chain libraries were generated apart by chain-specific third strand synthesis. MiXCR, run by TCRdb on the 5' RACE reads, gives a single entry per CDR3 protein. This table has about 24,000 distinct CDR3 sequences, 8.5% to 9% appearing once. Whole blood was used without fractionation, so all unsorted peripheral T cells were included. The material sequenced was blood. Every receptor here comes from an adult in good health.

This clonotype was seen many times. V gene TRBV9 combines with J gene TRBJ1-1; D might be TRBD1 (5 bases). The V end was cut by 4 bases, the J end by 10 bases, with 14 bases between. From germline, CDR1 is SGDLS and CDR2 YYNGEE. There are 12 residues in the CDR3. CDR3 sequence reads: CASSSDGGRAFF. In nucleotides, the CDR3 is TGTGCCAGCAGCTCTGACGGGGGTCGAGCTTTCTTT.

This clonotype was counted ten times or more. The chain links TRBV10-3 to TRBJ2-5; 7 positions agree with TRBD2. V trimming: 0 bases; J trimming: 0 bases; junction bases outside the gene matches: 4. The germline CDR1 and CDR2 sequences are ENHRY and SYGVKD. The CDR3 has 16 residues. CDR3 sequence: CAISESTGGYQETQYF. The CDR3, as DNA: TGTGCCATCAGTGAGTCGACCGGGGGGTACCAAGAGACCCAGTACTTC.

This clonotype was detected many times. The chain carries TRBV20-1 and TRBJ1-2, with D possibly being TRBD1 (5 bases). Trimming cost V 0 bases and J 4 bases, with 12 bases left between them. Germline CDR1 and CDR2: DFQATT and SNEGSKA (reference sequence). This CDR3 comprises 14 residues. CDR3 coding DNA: TGCAGTGCTAGAGATTCGGGGGTGAGCTATGGCTACACCTTC. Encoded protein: CSARDSGVSYGYTF.

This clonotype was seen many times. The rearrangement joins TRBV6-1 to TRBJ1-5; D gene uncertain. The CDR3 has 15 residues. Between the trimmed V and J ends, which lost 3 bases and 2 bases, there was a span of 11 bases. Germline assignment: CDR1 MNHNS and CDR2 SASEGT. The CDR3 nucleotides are TGTGCCAGCAGTGATTATACCGGGGGCAATCAGCCCCAGCATTTT. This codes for CASSDYTGGNQPQHF.

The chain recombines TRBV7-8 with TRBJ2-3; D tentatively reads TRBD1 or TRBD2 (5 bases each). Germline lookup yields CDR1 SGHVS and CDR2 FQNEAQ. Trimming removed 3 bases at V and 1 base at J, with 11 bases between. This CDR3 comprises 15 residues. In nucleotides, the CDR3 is TGTGCCAGCAGCTTTGGGGGTATGGGCACAGATACGCAGTATTTT. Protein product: CASSFGGMGTDTQYF.

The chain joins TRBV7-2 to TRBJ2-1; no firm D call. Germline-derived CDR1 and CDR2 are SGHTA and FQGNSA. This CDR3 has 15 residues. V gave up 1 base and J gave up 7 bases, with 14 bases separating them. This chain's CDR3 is CASSLGYQVPNEQFF. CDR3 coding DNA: TGTGCCAGCAGCTTAGGCTATCAAGTTCCAAATGAGCAGTTCTTC.

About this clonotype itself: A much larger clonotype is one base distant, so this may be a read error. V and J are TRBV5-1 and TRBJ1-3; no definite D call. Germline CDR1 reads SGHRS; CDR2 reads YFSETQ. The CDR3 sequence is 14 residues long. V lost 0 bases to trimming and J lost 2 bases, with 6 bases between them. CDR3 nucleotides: TGCGCCAGCAGCTTGGATGCTACTGGAAACACCATATATTTT. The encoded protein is CASSLDATGNTIYF.

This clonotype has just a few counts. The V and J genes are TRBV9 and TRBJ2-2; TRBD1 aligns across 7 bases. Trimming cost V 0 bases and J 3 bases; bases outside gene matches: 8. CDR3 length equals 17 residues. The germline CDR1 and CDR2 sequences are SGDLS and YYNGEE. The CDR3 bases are TGTGCCAGCAGCGTAGCACGGGACAGCCTATACACCGGGGAGCTGTTTTTT. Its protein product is CASSVARDSLYTGELFF.

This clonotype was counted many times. Here the CDR3 reads CASSPEGSGHSNYGYTF. The DNA of the CDR3 is TGTGCCAGCAGCCCAGAAGGTTCGGGACACTCTAACTATGGCTACACCTTC. The chain carries TRBV3-1 and TRBJ1-2; possibly TRBD1 for D (6 bases). Trimming shortened V by 4 bases and J by 0 bases, and 18 bases separated the two germline ends. Germline V gives CDR1 LGHDT, CDR2 YNNKEL (reference sequence). The CDR3 length is 17 residues.

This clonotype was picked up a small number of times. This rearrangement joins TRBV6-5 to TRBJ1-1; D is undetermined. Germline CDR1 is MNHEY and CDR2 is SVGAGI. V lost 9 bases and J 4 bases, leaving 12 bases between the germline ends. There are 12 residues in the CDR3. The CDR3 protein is CASTSYSTEAFF. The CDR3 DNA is TGTGCCAGTACGTCCTATAGCACTGAAGCTTTCTTT.

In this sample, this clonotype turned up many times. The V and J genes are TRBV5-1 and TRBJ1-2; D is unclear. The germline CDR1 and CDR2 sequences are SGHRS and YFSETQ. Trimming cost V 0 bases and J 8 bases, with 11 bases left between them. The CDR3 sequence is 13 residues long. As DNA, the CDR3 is TGCGCCAGCAGCTTGGTGGCGCAGGAAGGCTACACCTTC. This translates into CASSLVAQEGYTF.

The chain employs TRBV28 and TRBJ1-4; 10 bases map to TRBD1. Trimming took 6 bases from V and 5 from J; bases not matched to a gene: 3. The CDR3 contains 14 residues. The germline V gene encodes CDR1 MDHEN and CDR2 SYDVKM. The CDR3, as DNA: TGTGCCAGCAGAAGACAGGGGGCGAATGAAAAACTGTTTTTT. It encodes CASRRQGANEKLFF.

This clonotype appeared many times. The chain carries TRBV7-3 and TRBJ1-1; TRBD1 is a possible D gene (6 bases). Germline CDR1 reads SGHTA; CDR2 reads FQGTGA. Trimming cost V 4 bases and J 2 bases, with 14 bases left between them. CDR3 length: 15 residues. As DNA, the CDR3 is TGTGCCAGCAGCTCTTCTGGGACACCCAACACTGAAGCTTTCTTT. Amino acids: CASSSSGTPNTEAFF.